The clone carrying this T cell receptor (beta chain) showed up just once. This sample is drawn from a study of OX40 agonist ivuxolimab in advanced cancers. On the study more broadly: Prior anti-PD-1, anti-PD-L1 or anti-CTLA-4 therapy was allowed; approximately 40% had some.

Profiled with immunoSEQ multiplex PCR; TCRdb holds only in-frame clones, not every one. The sample shows roughly 70,000 clones, around 86% of them seen only once. This specimen was CD4+ or CD8+ T cells sorted from blood, taken in a trial of the OX40 agonist ivuxolimab. The TCR was taken from an adult with an advanced solid tumor such as melanoma, head and neck, liver or kidney cancer.

DNA for the CDR3: TGTGCCAGCAGACAGGGGGCTCGAACCGGGGAGCTGTTTTTT. Translation: CASRQGARTGELFF. The chain employs TRBV6-5 and TRBJ2-2; TRBD1 matches at 9 bases. The CDR3 runs 14 residues. V dropped 6 bases and J dropped 5; count of bases not matched to a gene: 4. The germline V gene has CDR1 MNHEY and CDR2 SVGAGI.